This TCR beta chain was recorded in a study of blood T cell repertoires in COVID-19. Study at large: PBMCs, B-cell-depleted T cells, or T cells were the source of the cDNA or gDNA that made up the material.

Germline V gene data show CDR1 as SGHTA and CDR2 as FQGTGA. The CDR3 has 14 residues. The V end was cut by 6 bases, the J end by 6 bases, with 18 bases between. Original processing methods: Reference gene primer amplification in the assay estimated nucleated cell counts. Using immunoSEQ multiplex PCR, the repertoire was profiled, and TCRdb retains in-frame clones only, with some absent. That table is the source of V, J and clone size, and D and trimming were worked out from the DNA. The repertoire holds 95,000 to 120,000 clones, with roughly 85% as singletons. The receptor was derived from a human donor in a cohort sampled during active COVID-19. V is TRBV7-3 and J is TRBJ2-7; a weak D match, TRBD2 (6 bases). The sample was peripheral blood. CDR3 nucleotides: TGTGCCAGCAGTTTGGGAGGCCGAAGCGGCGAGCAGTACTTC. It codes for CASSLGGRSGEQYF. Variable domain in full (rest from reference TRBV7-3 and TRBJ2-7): GAGVSQTPSNKVTEKGKYVELRCDPISGHTALYWYRQSLGQGPEFLIYFQGTGAADDSGLPNDRFFAVRPEGSVSTLKIQRTERGDSAVYLCASSLGGRSGEQYFGPGTRLTVT.